The present T cell receptor beta chain was sequenced within a study of cytomegalovirus exposure and HLA in healthy donors (dated by TCRdb to about 2017). As for the study more broadly: An earlier analysis of approximately 640 of the donors reported more than 250 Gb of sequence data and around 120 million unique TCR beta sequences from 150 million to 200 million T cells. An early release covering around 630 HLA-typed donors comprised roughly 300 gigabases of sequencing data and around 86 million unique TCR sequences. Of the 300 to 500 genotyped donors, less than 90% were placed in the genetic ancestry cluster associated with self-reported Caucasian donors. The study was designed to test whether signatures of past pathogen exposure could be identified by cataloging public T cell receptors. Using immunosequencing, the study profiled T cell repertoires from 500 to 800 subjects and related those repertoires to cytomegalovirus serostatus. Along with the approximately 700-subject first cohort, a separate validation cohort of over a hundred different subjects was used. To predict cytomegalovirus infection status, the study combined high-throughput TCR immunosequencing, statistical association of individual TCRs with disease status, and machine learning. A later analysis re-analyzed previously published TCR beta repertoires from approximately 700 donors and added high-resolution HLA genotyping to study TCR occurrence patterns. Rather than using new phenotypic data, the later analysis identified candidate immune exposures from TCR beta sequences and from how often those sequences occurred across donors. In an earlier analysis of 587 of the donors, high-throughput TCR beta sequencing was used to judge whether each TCR beta V gene segment behaved as functional or pseudogenic. Alongside the repertoire data, information on donor age, sex, ethnicity and CMV serostatus was compiled. Genome-wide SNP genotypes for about 65% of the roughly 670 donors were used in a later genetic analysis, which treated that subset as a discovery cohort. Every repertoire in the discovery cohort had been generated on one and the same sequencing platform. HLA typing covered class I and class II loci at four-digit resolution. The number of typed donors differed by locus: about 620-630 for A, B, C, DRB1 and DQB1; approximately 520 for DQA1; around 580 for DPA1; and around 490 for DPB1. About five DR-DQ haplotypes were handled as single units for association and clustering because linkage in the cohort was strong. On average, around 200,000 unique TCR beta nucleotide sequences were sequenced per donor among 398 genotyped donors of the cohort, with approximately 18% of those sequences being non-productive.

General findings and caveats noted by the study authors: V-gene and J-gene trimming of TCR beta chains was associated with a missense DCLRE1C variant in a later genetic analysis, and the association was replicated in an independent cohort. The study gave a list of 150 to 200 TCR beta chains associated with cytomegalovirus. Linkage disequilibrium might explain the correlated functional status among segregating V segments, but an unknown experimental factor could not be excluded. Compared with the roughly 700-donor mean, donors in an Asian-associated ancestry cluster had fewer N-insertions in productive TCRs, according to a later genetic analysis. A later analysis reported that several top co-occurrence clusters appeared linked to parvovirus B19, influenza, CMV and Epstein-Barr virus. When HLA alleles, especially DR and DQ, strongly co-occurred, TCR associations were difficult to assign to individual alleles. In a later analysis, TCR association rates were found to vary across HLA loci, with the most associated TCRs seen for DRB1 alleles and the fewest for HLA-C alleles. In vitro tests confirmed that a few of the cytomegalovirus-associated TCR beta chains recognize cytomegalovirus antigens. In this cohort, only TCR beta chains were sequenced, and detectable features were limited by the absence of alpha or paired-chain data. A group of highly shared sequence variants was considered likely to be a technical artifact of the sequencing pipeline. A further reported finding was that TCR beta sequences accurately predicted the HLA-A and HLA-B alleles for most subjects in the first cohort. The authors suggested that the approach could potentially be extended to other disease states and immunological phenotypes. According to a later analysis, most CMV-associated TCR beta chains appeared to be HLA-restricted, and the HLA associations seemed to be driven largely by CMV exposure. At a false discovery rate of 0.05, a later analysis linked around 15,000 TCR beta sequences to specific HLA alleles. Presence/absence analyses assumed roughly uniform sequencing depth across donors, an assumption that may not hold. For the cohort, immune exposure information was limited to CMV serostatus. Because counts were too low, about 18 rarely observed V segments, including chromosome 9 orphons, were excluded from the earlier analysis of 587 of the donors. HLA typing was unavailable for some donors at each locus, so association tests used only the typed subset. Across donors, most TCR sequences were observed very rarely, whereas some public TCRs were present in many individuals. The classifier was reported to diagnose cytomegalovirus status with high specificity and sensitivity in both the original cohort and the validation cohort. Compared with equally common non-associated chains, HLA-associated TCR beta chains in a later analysis were more clonally expanded and had lower generation probabilities. In an earlier analysis of about 540 of the donors, most TCR beta V segments were observed in productive rearrangements about 90% or about 30% of the time, broadly matching IMGT annotations.

A note on this clone: Its antigen is unknown. The sample holds no much larger clone one base away, and base qualities are not on file.

Library preparation was by the immunoSEQ multiplex PCR assay. For the multiplex PCR, a mixture combining 60 forward primers for TCR Vbeta segments and 13 reverse primers for TCR Jbeta segments was used. Amplification of the CDR3 region of rearranged TCR beta genes was performed with a multiplex PCR assay on genomic DNA. Amplified TCR beta libraries were sequenced as 87-base-pair reads on the Illumina HiSeq System. Per the original workflow: In a later analysis, 80 million or so unique TCR beta chains were counted across the 500 to 700 repertoires, and roughly 11 million of these chains were shared by at least two donors. A nearest-neighbor algorithm error-corrected the raw reads and collapsed the reads into unique sequences, merging closely related sequences to remove PCR and sequencing errors. V, D and J gene segments were assigned by aligning CDR3 sequences to IMGT reference sequences. For a sequence to be retained, a match of at least six nucleotides was required to both a V gene segment and a J gene segment. A rearrangement was called productive if the CDR3 had no stop codons and remained in frame with V and J, and every other rearrangement was called non-productive. CDR3 was defined according to IMGT convention as the region running from the second conserved V-encoded cysteine to the conserved J-encoded phenylalanine. The earlier analysis of a few hundred of the donors excluded any sequence lacking an unambiguous match to a single V gene segment. In an earlier analysis of around 600 of the donors, V segments were called functional above 56.7% productive rearrangements and were called segregating when the between-donor standard deviation exceeded 5%. A statistical classification framework was built for diagnosing cytomegalovirus status from the catalog of TCR beta chain sequences. V and J gene assignment, in a later analysis, came from comparing TCR nucleotide sequences with IMGT/GENE-DB human TR gene sequences. The TCRdist pipeline was used in a later analysis to assign CDR3 sequences and most-parsimonious VDJ recombination scenarios. In a later analysis, every TCR beta chain was defined by the combination of its CDR3 amino acid sequence and its V-gene family, and reads without a unique V-gene family were dropped. A later analysis removed over 500 highly shared, low-generation-probability nucleotide sequences to deal with suspected cross-contamination and a sequencing artifact. In a later analysis, a clonal expansion index was calculated for each public chain from normalized within-repertoire ranks of inferred template counts. Generation probabilities in a later analysis came from a VDJ recombination model fitted to out-of-frame rearrangements, and those results were checked against IGoR. In a later analysis, TCR-TCR, TCR-HLA and TCR-CMV co-occurrence was scored with hypergeometric tests, and a repertoire-size bias correction was applied to TCR pairs. A later analysis estimated false discovery rates by permuting HLA or CMV assignments 20 times. In a later analysis, co-occurring TCRs were grouped using DBSCAN, with TCRdist sequence similarity added in when clustering inside HLA-allele-positive subsets. For co-occurrence clustering, repertoires with fewer than 30,000 or more than 120,000 public chains were excluded, along with roughly 5 repertoires with anomalous nucleotide sharing. The clones in this table, taken by TCRdb from immuneACCESS, are in-frame only. Not every clone is retained; where verified, under half of the shortfall comes from an unresolved V gene, and the cause of the rest is unknown. Clone size and V and J calls were adopted from that table, with D and trimming inferred from the DNA. The sample contains some 120,000 clones, roughly 74% of them found a single time. Approximately 0.9% of the sample is held by the ten biggest clonotypes.

The cohort comprised more than 550 healthy bone marrow donors. At the time of sampling, every cohort member was nominally healthy, though immune exposures that went unrecorded were likely present. The donor was CMV seronegative and was included in the group of 352 seronegative cohort members. A peripheral blood sample was collected from each donor, and TCR beta sequencing was performed on peripheral blood mononuclear cells. The Qiagen DNeasy Blood Extraction Kit was used to extract genomic DNA from the blood cell samples. The sequence was collected from a woman aged 25 to 45 in good health and CMV-seronegative. The sequenced material came from PBMCs.

CDR3 protein: CAWSYRGEPSTDTQYF. In nucleotide form, the sequence is TGTGCCTGGAGTTATAGGGGCGAACCTAGCACAGATACGCAGTATTTT. The rearrangement joined TRBV30 to TRBJ2-3; TRBD1 is a weak D gene call, 5 bases matching. The CDR3 covers 16 residues, taking in both the cysteine and the phenylalanine. Of the read, only the CDR3 DNA is kept; its 48 bases are in frame from base 1. The V and J ends are trimmed by 2 bases and 0 bases, leaving 15 bases between them. The germline V gene encodes CDR1 GTSNPN and CDR2 SVGIG (reference sequence).